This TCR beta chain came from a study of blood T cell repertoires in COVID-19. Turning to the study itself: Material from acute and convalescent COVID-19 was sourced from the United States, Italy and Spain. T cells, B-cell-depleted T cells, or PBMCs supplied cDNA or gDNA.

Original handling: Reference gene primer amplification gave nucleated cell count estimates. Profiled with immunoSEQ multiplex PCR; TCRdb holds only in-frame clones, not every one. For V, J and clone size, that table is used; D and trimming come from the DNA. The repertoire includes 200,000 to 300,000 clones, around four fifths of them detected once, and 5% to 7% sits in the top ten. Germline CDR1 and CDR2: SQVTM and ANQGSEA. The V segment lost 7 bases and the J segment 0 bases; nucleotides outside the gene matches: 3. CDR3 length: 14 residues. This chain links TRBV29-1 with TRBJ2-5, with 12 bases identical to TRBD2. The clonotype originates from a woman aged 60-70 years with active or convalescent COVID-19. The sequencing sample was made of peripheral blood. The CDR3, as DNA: TGCAGCGCTCCTAGCGGGGGGGACCAAGAGACCCAGTACTTC. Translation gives CSAPSGGDQETQYF. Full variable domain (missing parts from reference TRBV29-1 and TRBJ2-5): SAVISQKPSRDICQRGTSLTIQCQVDSQVTMMFWYRQQPGQSLTLIATANQGSEATYESGFVIDKFPISRPNLTFSTLTVSNMSPEDSSIYLCSAPSGGDQETQYFGPGTRLLVL.